This TCR beta chain was sequenced in a study of radiation and T cells in renal cell carcinoma (dated by TCRdb to about 2020). Study-level background: The samples were obtained from a clinical trial, where primary renal cell carcinomas were treated with 15 Gy stereotactic body radiation therapy and then removed by nephrectomy 4 weeks afterward. In total, roughly 52 samples, comprising 26 tumors and some 27 peripheral blood samples, were subjected to TCR beta sequencing. In the approximately 58 samples combined, some 4 million unique CDR3 nucleotide sequences were found, encoding about 2,700,000 unique CDR3 amino acid sequences. The paper as a whole reports these results and caveats: Effects of radiation dose or scheduling on the TCR repertoire could not be addressed with the single-armed trial design. Blood repertoire dynamics were not followed beyond 4 weeks after treatment. In blood, the top tumor clonotypes increased from baseline to 2 weeks after radiation and then shrank by 4 weeks, which suggests a temporary expansion of tumor-resident clones. No pretreatment tumor biopsies were available, so the baseline intratumoral presence of clonotypes could not be determined.

TCR beta libraries were generated from genomic DNA with the immunoSEQ kit, following the manufacturer's recommendations. For library preparation, a first multiplex PCR was performed with proprietary primers, followed by a second PCR in which unique barcodes were added, and bead cleanups were performed after each round. Each sample batch included a kit-provided positive control reaction and a negative control reaction. The final libraries were assessed on an Agilent 4200 TapeStation D1000 ScreenTape, pooled by volume, and quantified by qPCR. Sequencing ran on an Illumina NextSeq500 with a MidOutput 150-cycle cartridge, using 156 Read1 and 15 Index1 cycles with kit custom primers. The pooled library was loaded at 1.0 pM with about 20% PhiX control spiked in. Per the authors' processing: The vendor-processed data were analyzed in R, and a clonotype was defined as all T cells that share the same CDR3 nucleotide sequence. In the clone abundance analyses, frequencies were normalized to the 10,000 most abundant clones in each sample. Before analysis, public T cell clones were removed, and these numbered fewer than five per sample on average. Tumor-enriched clonotypes and baseline blood-enriched clonotypes were defined as those with an abundance difference of at least 32-fold between compartments. A beta-binomial differential abundance model was used to identify clonotypes that were expanded or contracted between blood time points. The Baroni-Urbani and Buser coefficient was used to measure tumor-blood repertoire similarity, and groups were compared with two-tailed Wilcoxon tests in R. The source is immuneACCESS, and TCRdb retained only in-frame sequences with V and J called. Part of the clones is not carried over; for the studies checked, unresolved V genes explain less than half of this, and the remainder is unexplained. V and J calls and clone size come straight from that table; D and trimming were deduced from the DNA. The sample data list tens of thousands of clones, and 82% of these were observed just once. In total, the top ten clones hold less than 7% of the sample.

On this clone: Its antigen has not been determined. The sample holds no much larger clone one base away, and base qualities are not on file.

The meaning of the sample's time point label: baseline pretreatment blood. Interpreted using the paper, the treatment or condition label stands for: 15 Gy SBRT to primary tumor, nephrectomy 4 weeks later. Serial peripheral blood from radiation-treated patients was sampled at baseline, 2 weeks and 4 weeks after SBRT to track tumor-enriched clonotypes. Every patient's renal cell carcinoma showed clear cell pathology. The QIAamp DNA Blood Mini Kit (Qiagen) was used to prepare genomic DNA for TCR sequencing. Only samples passing all quality control checks were included in the analyses. Material: blood, obtained from a patient whose treatment included radiotherapy and nephrectomy. The TCR sequence derives from a man in his sixties with renal cell carcinoma.

The DNA is as follows: TGTGCCATTGCGGATCCCTTCACAGATACGCAGTATTTT. The translation is CAIADPFTDTQYF. The chain is assembled from TRBV19 and TRBJ2-3; no D segment can be confidently identified. Trimming at the junction amounts to 10 bases on V and 2 bases on J, and the germline ends lie 13 bases apart. The germline V gene (reference sequence) specifies LNHDA as CDR1 and SQIVND as CDR2. From the cysteine through the phenylalanine, the CDR3 covers 13 amino acids. Solely the CDR3 DNA is kept, with 39 bases framed from the first base.